Listed here are 29 T cell receptor beta chains from one sample, sequenced in a study of Ad26.COV2.S vaccination and SARS-CoV-2 variants. The table came from immunoSEQ multiplex PCR; TCRdb's copy has only in-frame clones and leaves some out. The table includes about 350,000 clones, around 87% detected once. Treatment of the sample: 15 to 20 received Ad26.COV2.S at low or high dose, single or two shots; roughly 5 received placebo; per-sample allocation not given. Sampling was done on day 63 after the first vaccine or placebo injection. The source was peripheral blood, collected in a trial of Ad26.COV2.S vaccine versus placebo. Receptor source: a person aged 18 to 65 who received the Ad26.COV2.S COVID-19 vaccine or a placebo.

The genes are TRBV5-6 and TRBJ1-2, with 10 bases aligning to TRBD1. This CDR3 is built from 15 residues. Germline V gives CDR1 SGHDT, CDR2 YYEEEE. V was clipped by 4 bases and J by 6 bases; unmatched bases: 9. CDR3 in DNA: TGTGCCAGCAGCATAGGGACAGGGGATCTCAATGGCTACACCTTC. This sequence encodes CASSIGTGDLNGYTF.

The chain joins TRBV27 to TRBJ1-1, with D unclear. The CDR3 consists of 13 residues. Germline V CDR1 and CDR2: MNHEY, SMNVEV (reference sequence). The V gene lost 2 bases and the J gene lost 5 bases, with 9 bases spanning the gap. DNA for the CDR3: TGTGCCAGCAGTTTAAACGAGTATACTGAAGCTTTCTTT. This encodes CASSLNEYTEAFF.

The V and J genes are TRBV6-5 and TRBJ1-2; 7 bases line up with TRBD1. The length of the CDR3 is 14 residues. With 6 bases clipped from V and 4 bases from J, the junction kept 8 bases outside the gene matches. The germline gives CDR1 MNHEY, CDR2 SVGAGI. CDR3 in DNA: TGTGCCAGCAGGCGCGCCCCAGGGGGCTATGGCTACACCTTC. Protein: CASRRAPGGYGYTF.

The chain employs TRBV5-4 and TRBJ2-7; tentatively, D is TRBD2 (5 bases). The CDR3 is 13 amino acids. V was shortened by 2 bases and J by 5 bases, with 11 bases between the two germline ends. The V gene's germline CDR1 is SGHNT and CDR2 YYREEE (reference sequence). CDR3 protein: CASSFSSIHEQYF. The DNA for the CDR3 is TGTGCCAGCAGCTTTTCTAGCATCCACGAGCAGTACTTC.

The V and J genes are TRBV6-4 and TRBJ2-7; 7 nucleotides align to TRBD2. The CDR3 is made up of 17 amino acids. Per germline, CDR1 MRHNA and CDR2 SNTAGT. V lost 8 bases and J lost 0; bases outside the gene matches: 16. The CDR3: CASLQVPGLPNSYEQYF. Here the CDR3 DNA reads TGTGCCAGCCTACAGGTTCCGGGACTACCAAACTCCTACGAGCAGTACTTC.

As for this clone: The junction differs from germline at one of its ends, possibly a read error. The rearrangement uses TRBV27 and TRBJ1-5, with 7 bases lining up with TRBD1. The length of the CDR3 is 12 residues. Germline assignment: CDR1 MNHEY and CDR2 SMNVEV (reference sequence). CDR3 sequence reads: CASSFPGQPQHF. For the CDR3, the DNA is TGTGCCAGCAGTTTTCCGGGACAGCCTCAGCATTTT.

This rearrangement joins TRBV11-3 to TRBJ2-1; D remains unclear. The CDR3 has 13 residues. The V gene's germline CDR1 is SGHNT and CDR2 YENEEA. With 2 bases removed from V and 5 bases from J, the gap between germline ends came to 7 bases. DNA for the CDR3: TGTGCCAGCAGCTTATATGGGGACAATGAGCAGTTCTTC. Residues: CASSLYGDNEQFF.

The chain has TRBV14 and TRBJ2-3; perhaps TRBD2 as D (7 bases). Germline CDR1 reads SGHDN; CDR2 reads FVKESK. Between the trimmed V and J ends, which lost 2 bases and 6 bases, there was a span of 21 bases. The CDR3 spans 17 residues. DNA of the CDR3: TGTGCCAGCAGCCAAATTATGGGGGGGGCGCCTTACGATACGCAGTATTTT. Translation gives CASSQIMGGAPYDTQYF.

The rearrangement joins TRBV3-1 (or the pseudogene TRBV3-2) to TRBJ1-3; no clear D gene. The CDR3 sequence is 14 residues long. Trimming left V 4 bases short and J 0 bases short, with 7 bases between. In germline, CDR1 is LGHDT, CDR2 YNNKEL (reference sequence). The CDR3 sequence is CASSPRSSGNTIYF. The CDR3 bases are TGTGCCAGCAGCCCCCGCAGCTCTGGAAACACCATATATTTT.

This clone was counted a single time. CDR3 DNA sequence: TGTGCCAGCAGTTTATGGGTGGGGAACACTGAAGCTTTCTTT. Protein product: CASSLWVGNTEAFF. The chain carries TRBV27 and TRBJ1-1; unclear D gene. The length of the CDR3 is 14 residues. Trimming took off 1 base at V and 1 base at J, with 7 bases between the two ends. CDR1 MNHEY and CDR2 SMNVEV come from the germline V gene (reference sequence).

This clone showed up just once. The J gene is TRBJ2-5, the V gene TRBV18, with 11 positions matching TRBD2. The CDR3 totals 15 residues. CDR1 is KGHSH, CDR2 LQKENI, per germline. J gave up 2 bases and V 1 base, and 0 bases lay outside the gene matches. The CDR3 DNA reads as TGTGCCAGCTCACCACTAGCGGGGGGGCAAGAGACCCAGTACTTC. Encoded protein: CASSPLAGGQETQYF.

V is TRBV6-6 and J is TRBJ1-1; a weak D match, TRBD1 (5 bases). The CDR3 sequence is 13 residues long. V lost 3 bases and J lost 5, with 10 bases in between. From germline, CDR1 is MNHNY and CDR2 SVGAGI (reference sequence). The CDR3 sequence is CASSYKGLTEAFF. Written as DNA, the CDR3 is TGTGCCAGCAGTTATAAGGGACTAACTGAAGCTTTCTTT.

The rearrangement uses TRBV7-2 and TRBJ1-3; D uncertain. Trimming removed 0 bases from V and 6 bases from J, with 9 bases in between. This CDR3 is built from 14 residues. In germline, CDR1 is SGHTA, CDR2 FQGNSA. The CDR3 DNA sequence: TGTGCCAGCAGCTTAGCAAGAAATACAAACACCATATATTTT. Translated, it gives CASSLARNTNTIYF.

The chain carries TRBV30 and TRBJ1-1; D call uncertain. Germline V gene data show CDR1 as GTSNPN and CDR2 as SVGIG (reference sequence). The CDR3 extends over 12 amino acids. The ends were cut back, 7 bases at V and 4 bases at J, with 13 bases in the middle. CDR3 DNA: TGTGCCTCCTCCGTGAGTAGCACTGAAGCTTTCTTT. Translation: CASSVSSTEAFF.

The CDR3 DNA sequence: TGTGCCAGCAGCTTCTCGGGACGGACTGACGAGCAGTACTTC. This gives the protein CASSFSGRTDEQYF. The chain links TRBV7-9 to TRBJ2-7; D may match TRBD1 or TRBD2 (5 bases each). Germline CDR1 is SEHNR and CDR2 is FQNEAQ (reference sequence). The length of the CDR3 is 14 residues. V was pared by 3 bases and J by 5 bases, with 14 bases between.

This chain uses TRBV25-1 with TRBJ2-5; 7 bases align to TRBD1. This CDR3 has 13 amino acids. The V gene end was trimmed by 7 bases and the J gene end by 4 bases; junction bases not matched to a gene: 6. The germline gives CDR1 MGHDK, CDR2 SYGVNS. The CDR3 protein is CASTDRALETQYF. Here the CDR3 DNA reads TGTGCCAGCACCGACAGGGCATTAGAGACCCAGTACTTC.

The chain recombines TRBV21-1 with TRBJ1-3. TRBV21-1 is listed as a pseudogene. The CDR3 spans 16 residues. The DNA of the CDR3 is TGTGCCAGCAGCAAGGGTCGCCACCTCTCTGGAAACACCATATATTTT. Translated: CASSKGRHLSGNTIYF.

V is TRBV7-2 and J is TRBJ2-7; either TRBD1 or TRBD2 may fit D (5 bases each). Trimming pared 5 bases from V and 5 bases from J, leaving 19 bases between. The CDR3 is 15 amino acids. The V gene's germline CDR1 is SGHTA and CDR2 FQGNSA. CDR3 sequence reads: CASSPWGIRGNEQYF. CDR3 nucleotide sequence: TGTGCCAGCAGCCCCTGGGGGATACGGGGCAACGAGCAGTACTTC.

The chain recombines TRBV6-5 with TRBJ2-3; D remains ambiguous. The CDR3 is made up of 13 amino acids. From germline, CDR1 is MNHEY and CDR2 SVGAGI. The ends were cut back, 5 bases at V and 4 bases at J, with 10 bases in the middle. The DNA of the CDR3 is TGTGCCAGCAGTCGCATGGGTTCAGATACGCAGTATTTT. Translation: CASSRMGSDTQYF.

By proportion, this clone is medium-sized (0.01 to 0.1%). The chain combines TRBV6-5 with TRBJ1-1; D is perhaps TRBD1 (6 bases). V was clipped by 4 bases and J by 3 bases, with 18 bases between them. The CDR3 is made up of 16 amino acids. Germline lookup yields CDR1 MNHEY and CDR2 SVGAGI. This CDR3 is CASSWTVPRRDTEAFF. The DNA for the CDR3 is TGTGCCAGCAGTTGGACAGTACCAAGGAGGGACACTGAAGCTTTCTTT.

The genes are TRBV7-8 and TRBJ2-7; TRBD1 aligns across 7 bases. The CDR3 sequence is 15 residues long. The trim removed 6 bases at V and 3 bases at J, leaving 11 bases unmatched. CDR1 is SGHVS, CDR2 FQNEAQ, per germline. The CDR3 loop reads CASSSRDRAFYEQYF. CDR3 in DNA: TGTGCCAGCAGTTCCCGGGACAGAGCCTTCTACGAGCAGTACTTC.

The chain employs TRBV4-1 and TRBJ1-5; perhaps TRBD1 as D (6 bases). Looked up from germline, CDR1 is MGHRA and CDR2 is YSYEKL. CDR3 length equals 16 residues. V was clipped by 1 base and J by 3 bases, with 13 bases between them. The CDR3 nucleotides are TGCGCCAGCAGCCAAGGCCCTTACAGGGTCAATCAGCCCCAGCATTTT. It specifies CASSQGPYRVNQPQHF.

The chain has TRBV6-5 and TRBJ2-3; D remains ambiguous. Germline CDR1 reads MNHEY; CDR2 reads SVGAGI. V was shortened by 7 bases and J by 0 bases, with 14 bases between the two germline ends. The CDR3 spans 15 residues. The CDR3 reads CASNQKAASTDTQYF. The CDR3 DNA follows: TGTGCCAGCAATCAGAAAGCAGCTAGCACAGATACGCAGTATTTT.

This clone has just one count. V gene TRBV9 combines with J gene TRBJ2-3; 7 positions agree with TRBD1. V dropped 0 bases and J dropped 4; count of bases not matched to a gene: 14. CDR3 length: 18 residues. CDR1 is SGDLS and CDR2 is YYNGEE in the germline V gene. The CDR3 sequence: CASSVEGQPTPSADTQYF. In nucleotides, the CDR3 is TGTGCCAGCAGCGTAGAGGGACAGCCAACCCCTTCGGCAGATACGCAGTATTTT.

The rearrangement joins TRBV4-2 to TRBJ1-5; 8 nucleotides align to TRBD1. Per germline, CDR1 LGHNA and CDR2 YNFKEQ. Germline trimming cut 0 bases from V and 7 bases from J; bases unmatched to any gene: 8. This CDR3 spans 16 amino acids. As DNA, the CDR3 is TGTGCCAGCAGCCAAGATCGGACAGGGAACAAGCAGCCCCAGCATTTT. It translates to CASSQDRTGNKQPQHF.

The rearrangement joins TRBV19 to TRBJ2-2; no definite D call. Germline CDR1 and CDR2: LNHDA and SQIVND (reference sequence). The CDR3 is 13 amino acids. Between the trimmed V and J ends, which lost 3 bases and 4 bases, there was a span of 6 bases. The CDR3 loop is CASSIFSTGELFF. Written as DNA, the CDR3 is TGTGCCAGTAGTATCTTTTCCACCGGGGAGCTGTTTTTT.

The V call is TRBV9, the J call TRBJ2-3; the D gene is possibly TRBD2 (6 bases). Germline loops: CDR1 SGDLS, CDR2 YYNGEE. The CDR3 is made up of 17 amino acids. The V and J ends lost 0 bases and 0 bases respectively, with 14 bases between them. CDR3 sequence: CASSVGPSSASTDTQYF. CDR3 nucleotides: TGTGCCAGCAGCGTAGGTCCCTCTAGCGCCAGCACAGATACGCAGTATTTT. Full variable domain (missing parts from reference TRBV9 and TRBJ2-3): DSGVTQTPKHLITATGQRVTLRCSPRSGDLSVYWYQQSLDQGLQFLIQYYNGEERAKGNILERFSAQQFPDLHSELNLSSLELGDSALYFCASSVGPSSASTDTQYFGPGTRLTVL.

J is TRBJ1-1 and V is TRBV10-3, with 7 nucleotides matching TRBD1. This CDR3 comprises 13 residues. Germline loops: CDR1 ENHRY, CDR2 SYGVKD. The V gene end was trimmed by 3 bases and the J gene end by 10 bases; junction bases not matched to a gene: 8. CDR3 sequence reads: CAISDGDSFRAFF. The CDR3 DNA reads TGTGCCATCAGTGATGGGGACAGCTTCAGAGCTTTCTTT.

This clone occurred once. The chain joins TRBV29-1 to TRBJ1-2; maybe TRBD1 (5 bases). The germline V gene has CDR1 SQVTM and CDR2 ANQGSEA. Trimming removed 1 base from V and 0 bases from J, with 12 bases in between. This CDR3 has 15 amino acids. The CDR3 protein is CSVEAPGPTNYGYTF. The CDR3 region has the DNA TGCAGCGTTGAAGCACCGGGACCAACTAACTATGGCTACACCTTC.